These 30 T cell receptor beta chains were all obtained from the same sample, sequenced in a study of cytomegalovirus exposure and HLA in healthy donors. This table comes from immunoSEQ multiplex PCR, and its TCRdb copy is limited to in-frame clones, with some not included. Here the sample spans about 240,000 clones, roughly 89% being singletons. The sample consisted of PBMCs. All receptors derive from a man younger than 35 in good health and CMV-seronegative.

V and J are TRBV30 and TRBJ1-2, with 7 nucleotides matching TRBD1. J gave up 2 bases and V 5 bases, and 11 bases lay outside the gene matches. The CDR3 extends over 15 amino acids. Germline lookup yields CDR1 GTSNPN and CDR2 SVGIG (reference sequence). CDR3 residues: CAWRAPGQRNYGYTF. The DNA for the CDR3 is TGTGCCTGGCGAGCTCCGGGACAGCGGAACTATGGCTACACCTTC.

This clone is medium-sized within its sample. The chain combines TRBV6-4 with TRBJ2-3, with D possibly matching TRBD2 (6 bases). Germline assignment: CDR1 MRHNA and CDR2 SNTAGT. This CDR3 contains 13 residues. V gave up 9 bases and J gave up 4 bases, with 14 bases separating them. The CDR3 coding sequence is TGTGCCAGTAGCGGAACTGAAGCAGATACGCAGTATTTT. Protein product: CASSGTEADTQYF.

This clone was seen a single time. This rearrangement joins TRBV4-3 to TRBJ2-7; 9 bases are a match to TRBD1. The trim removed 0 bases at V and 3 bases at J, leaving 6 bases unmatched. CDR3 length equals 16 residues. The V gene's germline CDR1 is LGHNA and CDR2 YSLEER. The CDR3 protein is CASSQEWTGEDYEQYF. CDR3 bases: TGCGCCAGCAGCCAAGAATGGACAGGGGAAGACTACGAGCAGTACTTC.

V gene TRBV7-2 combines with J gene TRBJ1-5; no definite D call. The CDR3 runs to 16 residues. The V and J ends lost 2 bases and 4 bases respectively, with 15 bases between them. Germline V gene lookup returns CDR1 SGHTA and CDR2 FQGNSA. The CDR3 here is CASSLLGGNQNQPQHF. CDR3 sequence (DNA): TGTGCCAGCAGCTTACTGGGAGGTAACCAAAATCAGCCCCAGCATTTT.

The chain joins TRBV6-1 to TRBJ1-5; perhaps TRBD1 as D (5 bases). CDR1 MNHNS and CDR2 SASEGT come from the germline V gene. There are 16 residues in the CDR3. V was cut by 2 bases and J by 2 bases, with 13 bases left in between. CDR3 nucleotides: TGTGCCAGCAGTGAATATTCGGGCAGGGGCAATCAGCCCCAGCATTTT. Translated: CASSEYSGRGNQPQHF.

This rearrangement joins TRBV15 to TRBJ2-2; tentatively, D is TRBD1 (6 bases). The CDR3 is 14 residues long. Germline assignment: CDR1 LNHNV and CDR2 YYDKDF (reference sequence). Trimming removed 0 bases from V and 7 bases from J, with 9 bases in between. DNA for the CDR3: TGTGCCACCAGCAGAGACAGGGGAATCGGGGAGCTGTTTTTT. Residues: CATSRDRGIGELFF.

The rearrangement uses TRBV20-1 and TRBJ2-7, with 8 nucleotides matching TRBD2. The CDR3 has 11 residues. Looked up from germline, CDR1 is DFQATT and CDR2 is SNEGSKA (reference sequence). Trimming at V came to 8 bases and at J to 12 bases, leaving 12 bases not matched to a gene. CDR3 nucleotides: TGCAGTATAGCGGGACCCCCACAGGGGTACTTC. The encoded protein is CSIAGPPQGYF.

This CDR3 is CASSRTSRGETQYF. CDR3 nucleotide sequence: TGTGCCAGCAGCCGAACTAGTCGGGGGGAGACCCAGTACTTC. The gene calls are TRBV14 and TRBJ2-5, with TRBD2 as a possible D gene (6 bases). This CDR3 comprises 14 residues. CDR1 SGHDN and CDR2 FVKESK come from the germline V gene. The ends were cut back, 4 bases at V and 5 bases at J, with 14 bases in the middle.

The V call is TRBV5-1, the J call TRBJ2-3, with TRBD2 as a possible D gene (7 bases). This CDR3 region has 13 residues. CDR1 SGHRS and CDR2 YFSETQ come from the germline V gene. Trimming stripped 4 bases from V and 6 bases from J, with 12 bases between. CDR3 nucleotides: TGCGCCAGCAGCCCGGGGGGCGGGGATACGCAGTATTTT. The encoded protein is CASSPGGGDTQYF. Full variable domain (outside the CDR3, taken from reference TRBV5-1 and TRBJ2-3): KAGVTQTPRYLIKTRGQQVTLSCSPISGHRSVSWYQQTPGQGLQFLFEYFSETQRNKGNFPGRFSGRQFSNSRSEMNVSTLELGDSALYLCASSPGGGDTQYFGPGTRLTVL.

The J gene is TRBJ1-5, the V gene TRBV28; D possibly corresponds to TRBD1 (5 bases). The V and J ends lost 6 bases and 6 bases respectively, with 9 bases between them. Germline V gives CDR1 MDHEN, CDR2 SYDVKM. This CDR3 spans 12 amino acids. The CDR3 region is CASRTGGQPQHF. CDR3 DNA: TGTGCCAGCAGGACGGGGGGTCAGCCCCAGCATTTT.

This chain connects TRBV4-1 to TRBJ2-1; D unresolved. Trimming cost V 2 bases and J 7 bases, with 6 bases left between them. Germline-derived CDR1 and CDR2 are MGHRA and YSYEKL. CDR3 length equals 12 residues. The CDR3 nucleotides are TGCGCCAGCAGCCAACCCTTAAATGAGCAGTTCTTC. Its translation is CASSQPLNEQFF.

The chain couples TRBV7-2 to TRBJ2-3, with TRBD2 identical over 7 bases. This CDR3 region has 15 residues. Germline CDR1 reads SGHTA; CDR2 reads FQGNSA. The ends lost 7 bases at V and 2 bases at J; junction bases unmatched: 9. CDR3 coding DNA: TGTGCCAGCACCCTTGGGCTAGCGGACACAGATACGCAGTATTTT. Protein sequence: CASTLGLADTDTQYF.

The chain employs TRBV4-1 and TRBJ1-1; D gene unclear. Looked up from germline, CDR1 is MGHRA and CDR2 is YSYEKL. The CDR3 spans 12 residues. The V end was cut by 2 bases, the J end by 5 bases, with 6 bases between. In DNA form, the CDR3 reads TGCGCCAGCAGCCAATCGGGGACTGAAGCTTTCTTT. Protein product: CASSQSGTEAFF.

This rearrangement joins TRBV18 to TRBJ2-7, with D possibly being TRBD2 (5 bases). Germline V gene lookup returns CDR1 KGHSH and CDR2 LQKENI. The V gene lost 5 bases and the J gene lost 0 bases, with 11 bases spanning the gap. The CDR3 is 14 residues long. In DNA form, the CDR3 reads TGTGCCAGCTCATGGAGGACGGACTCCTACGAGCAGTACTTC. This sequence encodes CASSWRTDSYEQYF.

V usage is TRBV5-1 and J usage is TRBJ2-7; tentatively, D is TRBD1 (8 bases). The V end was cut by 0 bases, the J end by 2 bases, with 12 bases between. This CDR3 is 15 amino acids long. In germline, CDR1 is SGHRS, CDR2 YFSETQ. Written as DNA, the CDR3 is TGCGCCAGCAGCTTGGACAGGGGGGGAGCCTACGAGCAGTACTTC. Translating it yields CASSLDRGGAYEQYF.

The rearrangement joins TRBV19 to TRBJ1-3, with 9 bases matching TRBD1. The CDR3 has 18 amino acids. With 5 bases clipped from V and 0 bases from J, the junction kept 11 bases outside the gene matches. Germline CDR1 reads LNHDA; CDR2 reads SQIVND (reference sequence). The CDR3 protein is CASSSYDRGLISGNTIYF. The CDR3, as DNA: TGTGCCAGTAGTTCTTATGACAGGGGGTTAATCTCTGGAAACACCATATATTTT.

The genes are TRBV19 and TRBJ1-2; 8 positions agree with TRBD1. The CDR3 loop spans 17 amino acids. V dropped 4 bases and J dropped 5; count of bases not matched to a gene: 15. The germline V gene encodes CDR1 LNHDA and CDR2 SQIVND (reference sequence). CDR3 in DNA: TGTGCCAGTAGTAGTGGGACAGGAGTATTGACCGCTTATGGCTACACCTTC. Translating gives CASSSGTGVLTAYGYTF. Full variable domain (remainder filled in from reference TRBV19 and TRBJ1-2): DGGITQSPKYLFRKEGQNVTLSCEQNLNHDAMYWYRQDPGQGLRLIYYSQIVNDFQKGDIAEGYSVSREKKESFPLTVTSAQKNPTAFYLCASSSGTGVLTAYGYTFGSGTRLTVV.

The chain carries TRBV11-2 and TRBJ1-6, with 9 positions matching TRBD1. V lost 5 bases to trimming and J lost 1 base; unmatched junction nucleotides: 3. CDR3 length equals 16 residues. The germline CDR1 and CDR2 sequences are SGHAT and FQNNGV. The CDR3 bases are TGTGCCAGCAGCATGGGACAGGGATCCTATAATTCACCCCTCCACTTT. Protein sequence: CASSMGQGSYNSPLHF.

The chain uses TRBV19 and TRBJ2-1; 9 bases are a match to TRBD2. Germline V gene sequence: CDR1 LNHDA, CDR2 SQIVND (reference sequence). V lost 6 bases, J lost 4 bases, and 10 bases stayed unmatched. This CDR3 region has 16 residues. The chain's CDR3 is CASSIEVAGAYNEQFF. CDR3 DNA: TGTGCCAGTAGCATCGAGGTAGCGGGAGCTTACAATGAGCAGTTCTTC.

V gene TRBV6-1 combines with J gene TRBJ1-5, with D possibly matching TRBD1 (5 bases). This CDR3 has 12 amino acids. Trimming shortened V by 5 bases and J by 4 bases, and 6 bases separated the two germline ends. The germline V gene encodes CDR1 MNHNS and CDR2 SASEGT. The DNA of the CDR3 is TGTGCCAGCAGTAGGGGTAATCAGCCCCAGCATTTT. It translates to CASSRGNQPQHF.

The CDR3 nucleotides are TGTGCCATCAGTGAAGAGGAGGCAGTCAGGTACGAGCAGTACTTC. The encoded protein is CAISEEEAVRYEQYF. The chain combines TRBV10-3 with TRBJ2-7, with D possibly TRBD2 on 5 matching bases. The germline V gene encodes CDR1 ENHRY and CDR2 SYGVKD. This CDR3 region has 15 residues. Deletions cut 3 bases from V and 4 bases from J, with 16 bases between.

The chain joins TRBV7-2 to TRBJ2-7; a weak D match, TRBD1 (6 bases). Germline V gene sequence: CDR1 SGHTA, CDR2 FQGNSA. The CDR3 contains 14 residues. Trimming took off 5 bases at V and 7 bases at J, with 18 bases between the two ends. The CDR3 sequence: CASSPRQALGEQYF. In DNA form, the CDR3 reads TGTGCCAGCAGCCCACGACAGGCTTTGGGGGAGCAGTACTTC.

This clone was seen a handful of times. CDR3 nucleotide sequence: TGTGCCAGCAGCTTGGAAGCGTTAAGGGGCCGGGAGACCCAGTACTTC. Encoded protein: CASSLEALRGRETQYF. This chain connects TRBV5-4 to TRBJ2-5, with D possibly being TRBD1 (5 bases). V lost 0 bases and J lost 5, with 17 bases in between. Germline CDR1 reads SGHNT; CDR2 reads YYREEE (reference sequence). The CDR3 length is 16 residues.

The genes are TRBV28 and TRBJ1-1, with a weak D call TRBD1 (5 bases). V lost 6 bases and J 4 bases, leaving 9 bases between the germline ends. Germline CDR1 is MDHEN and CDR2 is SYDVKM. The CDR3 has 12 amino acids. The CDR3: CASREGITEAFF. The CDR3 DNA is TGTGCCAGCAGGGAGGGGATCACTGAAGCTTTCTTT.

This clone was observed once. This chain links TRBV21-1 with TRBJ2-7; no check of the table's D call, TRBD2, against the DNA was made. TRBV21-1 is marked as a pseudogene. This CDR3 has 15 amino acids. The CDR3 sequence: CASSTLSGRGYEQYF. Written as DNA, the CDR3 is TGTGCCAGCAGCACCCTTAGCGGGAGAGGTTACGAGCAGTACTTC.

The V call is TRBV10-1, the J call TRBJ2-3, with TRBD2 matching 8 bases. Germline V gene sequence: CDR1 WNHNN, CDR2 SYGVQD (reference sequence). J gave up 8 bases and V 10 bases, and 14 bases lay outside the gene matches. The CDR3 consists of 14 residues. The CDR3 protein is CATRAGRGSGTQYF. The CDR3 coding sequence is TGCGCCACCCGGGCCGGGAGGGGATCGGGTACGCAGTATTTT.

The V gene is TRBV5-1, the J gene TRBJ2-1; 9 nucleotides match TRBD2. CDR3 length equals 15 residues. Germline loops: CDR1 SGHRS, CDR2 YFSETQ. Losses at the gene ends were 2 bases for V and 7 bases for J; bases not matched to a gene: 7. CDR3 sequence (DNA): TGCGCCAGCAGCTTCCAGCCTAGCGGGGAGAATGAGCAGTTCTTC. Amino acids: CASSFQPSGENEQFF.

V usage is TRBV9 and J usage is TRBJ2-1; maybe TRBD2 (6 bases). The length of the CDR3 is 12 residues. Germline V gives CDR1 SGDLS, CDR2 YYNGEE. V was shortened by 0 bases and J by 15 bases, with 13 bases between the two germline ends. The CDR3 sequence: CASSVGDSYPFF. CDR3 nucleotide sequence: TGTGCCAGCAGCGTAGGGGACTCATACCCGTTCTTC.

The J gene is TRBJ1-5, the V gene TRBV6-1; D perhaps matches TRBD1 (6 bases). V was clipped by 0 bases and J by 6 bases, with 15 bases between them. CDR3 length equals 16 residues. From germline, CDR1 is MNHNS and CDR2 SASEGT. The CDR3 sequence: CASSEAWGGQSQPQHF. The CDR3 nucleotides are TGTGCCAGCAGTGAAGCATGGGGGGGGCAGAGTCAGCCCCAGCATTTT.

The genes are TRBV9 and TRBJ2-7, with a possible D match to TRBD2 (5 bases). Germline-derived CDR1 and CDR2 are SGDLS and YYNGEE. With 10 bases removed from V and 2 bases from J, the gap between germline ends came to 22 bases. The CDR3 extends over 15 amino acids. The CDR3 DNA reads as TGTGCCCGAACGCCGAGCCAACCCGGGGCCTACGAGCAGTACTTC. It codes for CARTPSQPGAYEQYF.